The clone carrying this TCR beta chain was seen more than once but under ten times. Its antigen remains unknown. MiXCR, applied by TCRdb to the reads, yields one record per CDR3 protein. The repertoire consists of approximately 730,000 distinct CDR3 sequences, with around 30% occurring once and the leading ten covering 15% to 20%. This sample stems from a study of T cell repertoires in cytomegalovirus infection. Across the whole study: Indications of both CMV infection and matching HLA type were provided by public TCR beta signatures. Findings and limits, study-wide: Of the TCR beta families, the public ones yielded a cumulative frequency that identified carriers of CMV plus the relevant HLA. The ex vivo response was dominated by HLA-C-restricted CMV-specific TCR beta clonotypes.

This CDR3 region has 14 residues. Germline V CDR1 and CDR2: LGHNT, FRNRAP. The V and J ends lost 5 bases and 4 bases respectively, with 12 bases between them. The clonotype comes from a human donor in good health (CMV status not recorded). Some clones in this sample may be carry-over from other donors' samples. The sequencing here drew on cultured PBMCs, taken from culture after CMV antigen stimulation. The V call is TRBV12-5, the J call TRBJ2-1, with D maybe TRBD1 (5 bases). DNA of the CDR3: TGTGCTAGTGGTAGCCAGGGCCATTACAATGAGCAGTTCTTC. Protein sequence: CASGSQGHYNEQFF.